This T cell receptor beta chain appears in the sequencing data of a study of CD8 T cells in Susac syndrome (dated by TCRdb to the late 2010s). Describing the broader study: Among the Susac syndrome patients who were sequenced, clinically active disease was present in over 5 and clinical remission was observed in about eight. CD8+ T cell repertoire clonality was compared between 12 healthy donors, around 14 Susac syndrome patients and 15 multiple sclerosis patients. At blood withdrawal, Susac syndrome patients were therapy-naive, treated with corticosteroids (with IVIg additionally given to some), or treated with IVIg alone. Repertoire sequencing was used to test whether CD8+ T cell activation and differentiation in Susac syndrome was antigen driven. What the authors observed across the whole study: Susac syndrome CD8+ repertoires showed clonal expansion, highest in CD8+ TEMRA cells and greater in clinically active than remitting patients. The study acknowledged that relatively few individuals were included in the TCR sequencing and HLA analysis. In the total CD8+ and CD8+ TEMRA repertoires, about 16 and five Susac-specific public clones, respectively, were identified.

Peripheral blood CD8+ and CD4+ T cells from healthy donors, Susac syndrome patients and multiple sclerosis patients were profiled using high-throughput TCR beta sequencing. Susac syndrome patients met recently defined diagnostic criteria for definite or probable disease. Bulk CD8+ and CD4+ T cells were purified magnetically by negative isolation, whereas CD8+ TEMRA cells were enriched by FACS. Blood was collected in EDTA tubes and processed within 24 hours, with PBMCs isolated through density gradient centrifugation. PBMCs destined for TCR sequencing were cryopreserved in liquid nitrogen and later thawed in a 37 °C water bath. The sorted or isolated CD4+, CD8+ and CD8+ TEMRA cells reached a purity of at least 90%. Note on this clonotype: Its specific antigen is unknown. No base qualities exist here, and no much larger clone lies one base off it.

Trimming takes 5 bases from V and 3 bases from J, and the germline ends sit 13 bases apart. Via the germline V gene, CDR1 is SQVTM and CDR2 ANQGSEA. Reading from cysteine to phenylalanine, the CDR3 counts 13 amino acids. CDR3 DNA only is kept here, 39 bases in frame from base 1. RNA was extracted using the RNeasy kit, and about 0.45 to 1 ug of the RNA was reverse transcribed with random hexamers. The immunoSEQ multiplex PCR assay, covering 54 Vbeta and 13 Jbeta segments, was used to amplify TCR beta CDR3 regions. Bias from PCR amplification was corrected by using a synthetic template baseline for primer optimization and for computational correction. The published analysis was carried out like this. Only productive sequences were kept, with reads annotated to V, D and J genes according to IMGT and analyzed in immunoSEQ Analyzer. Clonality was calculated as one minus the Shannon entropy normalized by log2 of the number of productive unique sequences. Public and private clones were assessed among the 100 most prevalent clones of each patient and control. A clone was defined as Susac-specific if it was absent from the healthy and MS cohorts, from more than 850 published viral clones and from other ImmuneACCESS disease sequences. The public sequencing data were trimmed at Q25 with fastp and processed into clonotypes with MiXCR by TCRdb, which kept only in-frame beta chains. Rows are unified per CDR3 protein, each entry keeping the most common DNA and genes. The authors' filters were not applied to this entry. A total of roughly 80,000 distinct CDR3 sequences appear in this sample, approximately 93% of them only once. The ten most abundant clones make up about 0.5% of the sample.

Recombination connected TRBV29-1 to TRBJ1-1, with no D gene named confidently. This TCR was sampled from a human donor with Susac syndrome. Sample: CD8+ T cells from PBMCs. The DNA sequence is as follows: TGCAGCGTTCGTCAGGCCGCCCACACTGAAGCTTTCTTT. Protein translation: CSVRQAAHTEAFF.